This T cell receptor (beta chain) was observed in a study of T cell repertoires in cytomegalovirus infection (dated 2019 in TCRdb). Study-wide context: The HLA type of each donor mattered for the analysis, because public TCR beta signatures pointed to carriage of CMV infection along with the matching HLA type.

Broad study findings and their caveats: The ex vivo response was dominated by HLA-C-restricted CMV-specific TCR beta clonotypes, which also provided the single most frequent clonotype in two of eight donors. In both this cohort and an independent cohort of 352 donors, the cumulative frequency of public TCR beta family members distinguished carriers of CMV infection plus the relevant HLA type.

This clonotype was seen repeatedly, ten times or more. Its antigen is unknown. It has no much larger one-base neighbor in the sample; base qualities were not kept. Data came from an Illumina HiSeq 1500. In-frame beta chains were kept once TCRdb had trimmed the public reads at Q25 with fastp and called clones with MiXCR. Here each entry gathers all rows of one CDR3 protein and keeps the most common genes and DNA. The sample table shows over 150,000 distinct CDR3 sequences, and about 20% are seen once. The biggest ten clones account for around 3.2% of the sample. Trimming accounts for 5 bases at V and 4 bases at J, while the number of junction bases matched to no gene is 10. Taken from cysteine to phenylalanine, the CDR3 has 17 residues. CDR3 DNA is the only sequence kept; it has 51 bases, read in frame from the first base. In the germline V gene, CDR1 corresponds to SNHLY and CDR2 to FYNNEI.

The sample was PBMCs. The chain is encoded by TRBV2 joined to TRBJ2-1; TRBD2 fits 11 bases in the junction. This sequence was found in a human donor in good health (CMV status not recorded). Some clones in this sample may be carry-over from other donors' samples. CDR3 loop: CASSPLAGGDLYNEQFF. At the DNA level, the sequence is TGTGCCAGCAGTCCCCTAGCGGGGGGCGACCTATACAATGAGCAGTTCTTC.